This is a list of T cell receptor beta chains from one sample in a study of cytomegalovirus exposure and HLA in healthy donors. Repertoires were generated with immunoSEQ multiplex PCR, while TCRdb's copy carries only in-frame clones and drops some. The sample lists under 250,000 clones; roughly four fifths were seen once. Sequencing input: PBMCs. The receptors come from a woman aged 55-69 years in good health and CMV-seropositive. CDR3s include the opening cysteine and the closing phenylalanine or tryptophan. A D gene is named only where the DNA matches it firmly. Clone size appears in some rows only: once, few, many, or a class for an expanded clone.

clone size,J gene,D gene,V gene,CDR3 protein,CDR3 DNA
.,TRBJ1-2,TRBD1,TRBV6-5,CASSEGTANYGYTF,TGTGCCAGCAGTGAGGGGACAGCTAACTATGGCTACACCTTC
.,TRBJ1-5,.,TRBV4-1,CASSRLAYQPQHF,TGCGCCAGCAGCCGGCTTGCTTATCAGCCCCAGCATTTT
.,TRBJ2-7,.,TRBV7-2,CASSWPPGIYEQYF,TGTGCCAGCAGCTGGCCGCCCGGGATCTACGAGCAGTACTTC
.,TRBJ1-1,TRBD1,TRBV18,CASSPGQGATAFF,TGTGCCAGCTCACCGGGACAGGGGGCAACGGCTTTCTTT
.,TRBJ2-7,.,TRBV21-1,CAPPGHFYEQYF,TGTGCCCCCCCGGGACATTTCTACGAGCAGTACTTC
.,TRBJ2-1,TRBD2,TRBV5-5,CASSAGTSTYNEQFF,TGTGCCAGCAGCGCCGGGACTAGCACCTACAATGAGCAGTTCTTC
few,TRBJ2-3,.,TRBV2,CASGGWGADTQYF,TGTGCCAGTGGGGGATGGGGGGCAGATACGCAGTATTTT
few,TRBJ2-3,.,TRBV2,CASSEGFSPTKYTQYF,TGTGCCAGCAGTGAGGGGTTTTCCCCGACTAAGTATACGCAGTATTTT
.,TRBJ2-1,.,TRBV29-1,CSVPHRDMKNEQFF,TGCAGCGTACCCCACCGGGACATGAAGAATGAGCAGTTCTTC
.,TRBJ2-3,TRBD2,TRBV6-5,CATASLAGGWNTQYF,TGTGCCACCGCCTCACTAGCGGGAGGGTGGAATACGCAGTATTTT
once,TRBJ2-5,.,TRBV4-2,CASSQDSTGQETQYF,TGTGCCAGCAGCCAAGATTCGACAGGTCAAGAGACCCAGTACTTC
.,TRBJ2-7,TRBD2,TRBV6-5,CASSFGGTSPYEQYF,TGTGCCAGCAGTTTCGGCGGGACTAGTCCCTACGAGCAGTACTTC
.,TRBJ2-1,.,TRBV18,CASSPPSAGSYNEQFF,TGTGCCAGCTCACCACCTTCGGCAGGATCTTACAATGAGCAGTTCTTC
.,TRBJ1-2,TRBD1,TRBV5-1,CASKTGDYGYTF,TGCGCCAGCAAGACAGGGGACTATGGCTACACCTTC
.,TRBJ2-7,TRBD1,TRBV20-1,CSAGQDYEQYF,TGCAGTGCTGGACAGGACTACGAGCAGTACTTC
.,TRBJ2-5,TRBD2,TRBV28,CASSRPGGRNQETQYF,TGTGCCAGCAGTCGCCCGGGCGGGAGGAACCAAGAGACCCAGTACTTC
.,TRBJ1-6,.,TRBV5-1,CASSLYDGQKYSPLHF,TGCGCCAGCAGCTTGTACGACGGACAGAAGTACTCACCCCTCCACTTT
.,TRBJ1-2,.,TRBV6-5,CASRSGQGGYTF,TGTGCCAGCAGATCGGGACAAGGTGGCTACACCTTC
.,TRBJ2-3,TRBD1,TRBV27,CASRTGAASPSPQYF,TGTGCCAGCAGAACAGGGGCCGCCTCCCCTTCTCCGCAGTATTTT
.,TRBJ2-1,TRBD2,TRBV5-1,CASSLPSGRARDEQFF,TGCGCCAGCAGTTTGCCTAGCGGGAGGGCCAGGGATGAGCAGTTCTTC
.,TRBJ2-1,.,TRBV11-2,CASSVTGLPYNEQFF,TGTGCCAGCAGCGTAACAGGGTTGCCCTACAATGAGCAGTTCTTC
.,TRBJ2-7,TRBD2,TRBV25-1,CASSDGGFLYEQYF,TGTGCCAGCAGTGACGGGGGGTTCCTCTACGAGCAGTACTTC
.,TRBJ1-5,.,TRBV10-3,CAISVGENQPQHF,TGTGCCATCAGTGTTGGGGAGAATCAGCCCCAGCATTTT
.,TRBJ2-2,TRBD1,TRBV11-2,CASRRTGAGELFF,TGTGCCAGCAGAAGGACAGGGGCCGGGGAGCTGTTTTTT
.,TRBJ1-6,TRBD1,TRBV28,CASISGQGAGSPLHF,TGTGCCAGCATCTCGGGACAGGGGGCCGGGTCACCCCTCCACTTT
.,TRBJ1-1,TRBD1,TRBV2,CASRRQGASTEAFF,TGTGCCAGCAGGAGGCAGGGGGCAAGCACTGAAGCTTTCTTT
few,TRBJ2-3,.,TRBV6-5,CASSYAQGDTQYF,TGTGCCAGCAGTTACGCCCAGGGAGATACGCAGTATTTT
.,TRBJ2-4,.,TRBV13,CASSLTGLNIQYF,TGTGCCAGCAGCTTAACAGGGTTGAACATTCAGTACTTC
.,TRBJ1-4,TRBD1,TRBV10-3,CAISSGTGGLGEKLFF,TGTGCCATCAGTTCCGGGACAGGGGGTTTAGGAGAAAAACTGTTTTTT
.,TRBJ2-7,.,TRBV18,CASSLRDEQYF,TGTGCCAGCTCCCTTCGGGACGAGCAGTACTTC
.,TRBJ1-2,.,TRBV28,CASLNGQTNNYGYTF,TGTGCCAGCTTGAATGGCCAGACTAATAACTATGGCTACACCTTC
.,TRBJ1-1,.,TRBV13,CASSHGSGNTEAFF,TGTGCCAGCAGCCACGGGTCGGGGAACACTGAAGCTTTCTTT
.,TRBJ1-1,.,TRBV7-2,CASSFYGQMNTEAFF,TGTGCCAGCAGCTTCTACGGACAGATGAACACTGAAGCTTTCTTT
.,TRBJ1-2,.,TRBV6-1,CASSVERVYGYTF,TGTGCCAGCAGTGTGGAGAGGGTGTATGGCTACACCTTC
.,TRBJ1-1,TRBD1,TRBV5-1,CASSFNPQGASTEAFF,TGCGCCAGCAGCTTTAACCCCCAGGGGGCGTCCACTGAAGCTTTCTTT
.,TRBJ1-1,.,TRBV5-1,CASSSGGAMNTEAFF,TGCGCCAGCAGCTCGGGGGGGGCCATGAACACTGAAGCTTTCTTT
.,TRBJ2-3,TRBD2,TRBV15,CATSRVGGPTDTQYF,TGTGCCACCAGCAGGGTGGGAGGGCCGACAGATACGCAGTATTTT
.,TRBJ2-1,.,TRBV11-3,CASSDRRDEQFF,TGTGCCAGCAGCGACCGGCGGGATGAGCAGTTCTTC
.,TRBJ1-5,.,TRBV19,CASSIEAAQPQHF,TGTGCCAGTAGTATTGAAGCCGCCCAGCCCCAGCATTTT
.,TRBJ2-7,.,TRBV9,CASSVVGGVGYEQYF,TGTGCCAGCAGCGTAGTAGGGGGAGTAGGATACGAGCAGTACTTC
.,TRBJ1-1,.,TRBV29-1,CSVGGWEAEAFF,TGCAGCGTTGGGGGATGGGAGGCTGAAGCTTTCTTT
.,TRBJ1-2,.,TRBV5-1,CASSLTGSDGYTF,TGCGCCAGCAGCTTGACAGGGAGCGATGGCTACACCTTC
.,TRBJ1-4,.,TRBV5-1,CASSLSPTGNEKLFF,TGCGCCAGCAGCTTGTCTCCAACAGGGAATGAAAAACTGTTTTTT